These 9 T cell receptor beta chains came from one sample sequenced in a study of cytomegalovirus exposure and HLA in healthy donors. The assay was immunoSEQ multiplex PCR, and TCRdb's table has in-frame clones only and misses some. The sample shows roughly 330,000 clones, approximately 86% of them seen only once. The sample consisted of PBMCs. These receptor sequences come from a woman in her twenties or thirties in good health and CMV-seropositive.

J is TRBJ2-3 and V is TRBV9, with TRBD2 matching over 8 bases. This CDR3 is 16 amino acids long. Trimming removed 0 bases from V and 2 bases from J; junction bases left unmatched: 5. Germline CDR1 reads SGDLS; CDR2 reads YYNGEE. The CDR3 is CASSVAGGPVTDTQYF. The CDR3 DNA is TGTGCCAGCAGCGTAGCGGGAGGGCCAGTCACAGATACGCAGTATTTT.

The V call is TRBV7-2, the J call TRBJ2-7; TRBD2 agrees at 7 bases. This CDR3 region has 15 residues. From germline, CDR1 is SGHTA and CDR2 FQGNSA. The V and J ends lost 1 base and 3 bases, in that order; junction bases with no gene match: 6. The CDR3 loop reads CASSLVGGTNYEQYF. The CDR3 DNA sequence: TGTGCCAGCAGCTTAGTGGGGGGGACTAACTACGAGCAGTACTTC.

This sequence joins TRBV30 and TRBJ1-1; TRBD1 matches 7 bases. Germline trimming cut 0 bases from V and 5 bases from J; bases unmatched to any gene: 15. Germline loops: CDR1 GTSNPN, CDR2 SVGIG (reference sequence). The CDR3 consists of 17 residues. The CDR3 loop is CAWSVGSLGGAGTEAFF. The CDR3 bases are TGTGCCTGGAGTGTAGGGTCCTTAGGGGGCGCTGGGACTGAAGCTTTCTTT.

The CDR3 nucleotides are TGTGCCAGCCTACTAGCGGGAGCCATCGGTGAGCAGTTCTTC. Translated: CASLLAGAIGEQFF. The chain is built from TRBV2 and TRBJ2-1; 11 bases are shared with TRBD2. The J segment lost 9 bases and the V segment lost 8 bases, leaving 9 bases of the junction unmatched. The CDR3 has 14 residues. Germline CDR1 SNHLY, CDR2 FYNNEI.

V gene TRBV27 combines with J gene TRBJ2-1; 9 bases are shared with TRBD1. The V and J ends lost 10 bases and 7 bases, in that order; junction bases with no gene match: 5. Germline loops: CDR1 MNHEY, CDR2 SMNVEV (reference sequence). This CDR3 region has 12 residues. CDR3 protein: CATRTGANEQFF. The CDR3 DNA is TGTGCCACCCGGACAGGGGCGAATGAGCAGTTCTTC.

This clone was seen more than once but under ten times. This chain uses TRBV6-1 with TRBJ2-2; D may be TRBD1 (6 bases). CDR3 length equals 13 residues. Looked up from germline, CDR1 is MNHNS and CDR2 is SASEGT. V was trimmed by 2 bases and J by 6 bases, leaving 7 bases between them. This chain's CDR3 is CASSEQGPGELFF. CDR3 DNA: TGTGCCAGCAGTGAACAGGGGCCCGGGGAGCTGTTTTTT.

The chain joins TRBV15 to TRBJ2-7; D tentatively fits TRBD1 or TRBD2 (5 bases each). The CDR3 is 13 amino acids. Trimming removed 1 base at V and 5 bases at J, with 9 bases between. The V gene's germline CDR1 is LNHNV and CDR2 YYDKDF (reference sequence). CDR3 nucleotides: TGTGCCACCAGCAGAGCCAGGGACCACGAGCAGTACTTC. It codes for CATSRARDHEQYF.

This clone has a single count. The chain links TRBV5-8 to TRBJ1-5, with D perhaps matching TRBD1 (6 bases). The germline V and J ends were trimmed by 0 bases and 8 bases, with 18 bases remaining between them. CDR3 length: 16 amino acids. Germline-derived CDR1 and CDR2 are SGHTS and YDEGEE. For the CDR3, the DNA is TGTGCCAGCAGCTTGGGGGCTTTTCAGGGGAATGAGCCCCAGCATTTT. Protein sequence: CASSLGAFQGNEPQHF.

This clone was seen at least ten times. The CDR3 sequence: CASSGNRDKQPQHF. In DNA form, the CDR3 reads TGTGCCAGCAGTGGTAACAGGGATAAGCAGCCCCAGCATTTT. The chain uses TRBV25-1 and TRBJ1-5; D may be TRBD1 (6 bases). In germline, CDR1 is MGHDK, CDR2 SYGVNS. The germline V and J ends were trimmed by 4 bases and 7 bases, with 14 bases remaining between them. The CDR3 consists of 14 residues. Full variable domain (remainder filled in from reference TRBV25-1 and TRBJ1-5): EADIYQTPRYLVIGTGKKITLECSQTMGHDKMYWYQQDPGMELHLIHYSYGVNSTEKGDLSSESTVSRIRTEHFPLTLESARPSHTSQYLCASSGNRDKQPQHFGDGTRLSIL.